These 27 T cell receptor beta chains originate from one sample sequenced in a study of T-cell reconstitution after alpha-beta-depleted transplantation in children. Preparation of the TCRbeta library was carried out with unique molecular identifiers. TCRdb recomputed calls from the PCR reads with MiXCR, one row per CDR3 protein. The table shows around 200,000 distinct CDR3 sequences, with 6% to 7% occurring only once. Sample: PBMCs from the stem cell graft donor, taken from the stem cell graft. Receptors originate from a human donor who donated a stem cell graft to a child with Wiskott-Aldrich syndrome.

The rearrangement links TRBV5-1 to TRBJ1-1; tentative D call: TRBD1 (5 bases). Germline V gives CDR1 SGHRS, CDR2 YFSETQ. The CDR3 is made up of 14 amino acids. With 2 bases removed from V and 4 bases from J, the gap between germline ends came to 12 bases. CDR3 sequence reads: CASSFRSGSTEAFF. The DNA of the CDR3 is TGCGCCAGCAGCTTCCGTTCAGGGAGCACTGAAGCTTTCTTT.

At least ten counts were recorded for this clonotype. For the CDR3, the DNA is TGTGCCACCAGCTACCGAGACACTCTCGAGCAGTACTTC. This encodes CATSYRDTLEQYF. The J gene is TRBJ2-7, the V gene TRBV10-3; no reliable D call. Deletions cut 10 bases from V and 6 bases from J, with 19 bases between. Germline V gene sequence: CDR1 ENHRY, CDR2 SYGVKD. This CDR3 is built from 13 residues.

The rearrangement joins TRBV20-1 to TRBJ2-6, with 9 nucleotides matching TRBD1. The CDR3 contains 17 residues. The germline CDR1 and CDR2 sequences are DFQATT and SNEGSKA (reference sequence). The DNA of the CDR3 is TGCTGTGTTGAGCGGACAGGGGCCGTCTCTGGGGCCAACGTCCTGACTTTC. Amino acid sequence: CCVERTGAVSGANVLTF.

This clonotype came up many times. This chain joins TRBV12-3 or TRBV12-4 and TRBJ2-1, with 8 nucleotides matching TRBD1. This CDR3 spans 15 amino acids. J gave up 2 bases and V 6 bases, and 6 bases lay outside the gene matches. CDR3 sequence: CASRRQGSPYNEQFF. In DNA form, the CDR3 reads TGTGCCAGCAGGCGACAGGGGAGCCCCTACAATGAGCAGTTCTTC.

In its sample, this clonotype was seen many times. The gene calls are TRBV5-1 and TRBJ2-5; 11 bases line up with TRBD2. The ends lost 4 bases at V and 5 bases at J; junction bases unmatched: 13. This CDR3 has 17 residues. Germline CDR1 and CDR2: SGHRS and YFSETQ. The CDR3 loop reads CASSAEASGGNRETQYF. DNA for the CDR3: TGCGCCAGCAGCGCCGAAGCTAGCGGGGGGAATCGGGAGACCCAGTACTTC.

The rearrangement uses TRBV27 and TRBJ2-3, with unresolved D. This CDR3 spans 15 amino acids. Germline V lookup: CDR1 MNHEY, CDR2 SMNVEV (reference sequence). Trimming pared 5 bases from V and 3 bases from J, leaving 15 bases between. The CDR3 spells CASSPLKVATDTQYF. CDR3 nucleotides: TGTGCCAGCAGTCCCCTGAAGGTAGCAACAGATACGCAGTATTTT.

This clonotype showed up many times. The chain uses TRBV5-1 and TRBJ1-1, with TRBD1 as a possible D gene (5 bases). The CDR3 runs to 14 residues. Germline V CDR1 and CDR2: SGHRS, YFSETQ. The V gene lost 0 bases and the J gene lost 8 bases, with 14 bases spanning the gap. The CDR3 is CASSLVSGAGEAFF. CDR3 DNA sequence: TGCGCCAGCAGCTTGGTCTCCGGGGCAGGCGAAGCTTTCTTT. Variable domain in full (rest from reference TRBV5-1 and TRBJ1-1): KAGVTQTPRYLIKTRGQQVTLSCSPISGHRSVSWYQQTPGQGLQFLFEYFSETQRNKGNFPGRFSGRQFSNSRSEMNVSTLELGDSALYLCASSLVSGAGEAFFGQGTRLTVV.

At least ten counts were recorded for this clonotype. V is TRBV5-1 and J is TRBJ1-1; the D is unclear. This CDR3 comprises 14 residues. The germline V gene encodes CDR1 SGHRS and CDR2 YFSETQ. The V end lost 0 bases, the J end lost 3 bases, and 9 bases lay between the germline ends. The CDR3 here is CASSLDYSDTEAFF. For the CDR3, the DNA is TGCGCCAGCAGCTTGGATTACAGCGACACTGAAGCTTTCTTT.

This clonotype was seen many times. This chain uses TRBV5-1 with TRBJ1-6; maybe TRBD1 (5 bases). In germline, CDR1 is SGHRS, CDR2 YFSETQ. CDR3 length: 15 residues. V lost 0 bases and J 8 bases, leaving 12 bases between the germline ends. In DNA form, the CDR3 reads TGCGCCAGCAGCTTGGAGGGACGGCGTCATTCACCCCTCCACTTT. Translation gives CASSLEGRRHSPLHF.

This clonotype turned up a few times. The CDR3 is CSASSVTSGRGGTQYF. In DNA, the CDR3 is TGCAGCGCCTCGTCCGTGACTAGCGGGAGAGGCGGTACGCAGTATTTT. This chain connects TRBV29-1 to TRBJ2-3, with 12 bases lining up with TRBD2. The CDR3 totals 16 residues. The J segment lost 8 bases and the V segment lost 7 bases, leaving 16 bases of the junction unmatched. From germline, CDR1 is SQVTM and CDR2 ANQGSEA.

The table lists this clonotype with many counts. This chain connects TRBV5-1 to TRBJ2-7; D remains ambiguous. This CDR3 spans 15 amino acids. The germline V and J ends were trimmed by 2 bases and 0 bases, with 12 bases remaining between them. Germline assignment: CDR1 SGHRS and CDR2 YFSETQ. The CDR3 nucleotides are TGCGCCAGCAGCTTCCAGCAGAAAAGCTCCTACGAGCAGTACTTC. Its translation is CASSFQQKSSYEQYF.

The sample holds many counts of this clonotype. The V call is TRBV9, the J call TRBJ2-5, with 9 bases lining up with TRBD1. J was trimmed by 5 bases and V by 3 bases; bases with no gene match: 8. This CDR3 has 15 residues. Germline V CDR1 and CDR2: SGDLS, YYNGEE. The CDR3 region is CASSARDRETETQYF. The CDR3 DNA follows: TGTGCCAGCAGCGCAAGGGACAGGGAAACGGAGACCCAGTACTTC.

This clonotype appeared many times. The chain couples TRBV29-1 to TRBJ2-7; D not resolved. Germline loops: CDR1 SQVTM, CDR2 ANQGSEA. The germline V and J ends were trimmed by 0 bases and 1 base, with 10 bases remaining between them. The CDR3 runs 14 residues. CDR3: CSVEDKTRSYEQYF. DNA for the CDR3: TGCAGCGTTGAAGATAAAACACGATCCTACGAGCAGTACTTC.

There are many counts of this clonotype. The genes are TRBV9 and TRBJ2-7; 7 bases line up with TRBD2. The CDR3 is 15 residues long. Per the germline V gene, CDR1 is SGDLS and CDR2 is YYNGEE. The V segment lost 4 bases and the J segment 7 bases; nucleotides outside the gene matches: 14. The CDR3 here is CASSNPLGRVEEQYF. In DNA, the CDR3 is TGTGCCAGCAGCAACCCCCTAGGGAGGGTAGAAGAGCAGTACTTC.

This clonotype was observed many times. This rearrangement joins TRBV6-1 to TRBJ1-2; possibly TRBD1 for D (6 bases). The CDR3 has 14 residues. With 6 bases removed from V and 2 bases from J, the gap between germline ends came to 13 bases. CDR1 MNHNS and CDR2 SASEGT come from the germline V gene. CDR3 bases: TGTGCCAGCAGAAACGGGGGCTTCAACTATGGCTACACCTTC. This codes for CASRNGGFNYGYTF.

The sample holds many counts of this clonotype. The chain joins TRBV20-1 to TRBJ1-5; D ambiguous. This CDR3 has 15 amino acids. V lost 4 bases and J lost 1, with 14 bases in between. Germline V gene lookup returns CDR1 DFQATT and CDR2 SNEGSKA (reference sequence). In DNA, the CDR3 is TGCAGTGCTATAGATTGGGGAGGGAGCAATCAGCCCCAGCATTTT. Amino acids: CSAIDWGGSNQPQHF.

This clonotype was observed at least ten times. In DNA form, the CDR3 reads TGCAGCGTTCCCCGTGCCGGAACTTATGGCTACACCTTC. As protein: CSVPRAGTYGYTF. This sequence joins TRBV29-1 and TRBJ1-2; no reliable D call. This CDR3 comprises 13 residues. V dropped 5 bases and J dropped 5 bases, with 15 bases sitting between them. Germline lookup yields CDR1 SQVTM and CDR2 ANQGSEA.

This clonotype was seen ten or more times. The CDR3: CSAPRLTSTETQYF. The CDR3 nucleotides read TGCAGTGCTCCTCGGCTGACTAGCACGGAGACCCAGTACTTC. J is TRBJ2-5 and V is TRBV20-1; 7 nucleotides agree with TRBD2. The V segment lost 5 bases and the J segment 5 bases; nucleotides outside the gene matches: 11. Germline V lookup: CDR1 DFQATT, CDR2 SNEGSKA (reference sequence). The CDR3 spans 14 residues.

The chain has TRBV7-2 and TRBJ2-1; perhaps TRBD1 as D (5 bases). The V and J ends lost 5 bases and 4 bases respectively, with 12 bases between them. The CDR3 is 14 residues long. Germline loops: CDR1 SGHTA, CDR2 FQGNSA. The CDR3 protein is CASSVGVGYNEQFF. The CDR3 coding sequence is TGTGCCAGCAGCGTAGGGGTGGGGTACAATGAGCAGTTCTTC.

This clonotype showed up many times. The CDR3 DNA reads TGCGCCAGCACCGTTGTTGGGGGGGCCGGGACTGAAGCTTTCTTT. The encoded protein is CASTVVGGAGTEAFF. The V call is TRBV5-1, the J call TRBJ1-1; D possibly corresponds to TRBD1 (6 bases). Trimming removed 6 bases at V and 5 bases at J, with 20 bases between. CDR3 size: 15 residues. Per the germline V gene, CDR1 is SGHRS and CDR2 is YFSETQ.

Ten or more counts support this clonotype. This rearrangement joins TRBV4-3 to TRBJ2-2; D might be TRBD2 (6 bases). The CDR3 is made up of 15 amino acids. CDR1 is LGHNA, CDR2 YSLEER, per germline. V was pared by 0 bases and J by 4 bases, with 9 bases between. The CDR3 region is CASSQERGATGELFF. As DNA, the CDR3 is TGCGCCAGCAGCCAAGAGCGCGGGGCCACCGGGGAGCTGTTTTTT.

This clonotype turned up a few times. In DNA form, the CDR3 reads TGTGCCAGCAAGACGGGGTTAACTAATGAAAAACTGTTTTTT. Its translation is CASKTGLTNEKLFF. The rearrangement joins TRBV14 to TRBJ1-4; D is ambiguous. This CDR3 comprises 14 residues. Trimming cost V 7 bases and J 1 base, with 10 bases left between them. Germline loops: CDR1 SGHDN, CDR2 FVKESK.

This clonotype was detected ten times or more. The chain has TRBV2 and TRBJ1-2; D is ambiguous. V was cut by 3 bases and J by 4 bases, with 6 bases left in between. The CDR3 is 12 residues long. Germline CDR1 reads SNHLY; CDR2 reads FYNNEI. CDR3 bases: TGTGCCAGCAGTGAGGACCGCTATGGCTACACCTTC. This sequence encodes CASSEDRYGYTF.

This clonotype was counted many times. The chain couples TRBV6-5 to TRBJ2-3, with D unresolved. This CDR3 comprises 16 residues. V shed 4 bases and J shed 6 bases, with 20 bases lying between them. In germline, CDR1 is MNHEY, CDR2 SVGAGI. In nucleotides, the CDR3 is TGTGCCAGCAGTTCGGCTCGGCTGCTAAGGCTGGATACGCAGTATTTT. Protein: CASSSARLLRLDTQYF.

The V and J genes are TRBV5-1 and TRBJ2-2; unclear D gene. This CDR3 spans 14 amino acids. V was cut by 2 bases and J by 4 bases, with 9 bases left in between. CDR1 is SGHRS and CDR2 is YFSETQ in the germline V gene. For the CDR3, the DNA is TGCGCCAGCAGCTTCACCGTAAGCACCGGGGAGCTGTTTTTT. This translates into CASSFTVSTGELFF.

This clonotype appeared many times. The V gene is TRBV27, the J gene TRBJ2-7, with 8 bases lining up with TRBD1. CDR3 length: 15 residues. Germline V gene sequence: CDR1 MNHEY, CDR2 SMNVEV (reference sequence). With V trimmed by 3 bases and J by 3 bases, 7 bases remained unmatched. CDR3 region: CASSFTGQVYYEQYF. Written as DNA, the CDR3 is TGTGCCAGCAGTTTTACGGGACAGGTCTACTACGAGCAGTACTTC.

This clonotype was counted ten times or more. The CDR3 DNA follows: TGTGCCAGCAGCCCACGTGGGAAGCAGTACTTC. Its protein is CASSPRGKQYF. The rearrangement links TRBV7-2 to TRBJ2-7; D uncertain. The CDR3 sequence is 11 residues long. Germline V CDR1 and CDR2: SGHTA, FQGNSA. The V end was cut by 5 bases, the J end by 8 bases, with 10 bases between. The complete variable domain, with remaining parts taken from reference TRBV7-2 and TRBJ2-7, reads GAGVSQSPSNKVTEKGKDVELRCDPISGHTALYWYRQSLGQGLEFLIYFQGNSAPDKSGLPSDRFSAERTGGSVSTLTIQRTQQEDSAVYLCASSPRGKQYFGPGTRLTVT.